This TCR beta chain was found in a study of Graves' ophthalmopathy and Graves' hyperthyroidism. RNA served as the template for amplifying TCR beta CDR3 regions. In the first round, RT-PCR was carried out with HTBI primers, and a multiplex PCR formed the second round. MiXCR, run by TCRdb on the multiplex PCR reads, gives a single entry per CDR3 protein. Among about 160,000 distinct CDR3 sequences listed, more than 30% were seen once. V was pared by 6 bases and J by 3 bases, with 14 bases between. CDR1 MNHNS and CDR2 SASEGT come from the germline V gene. CDR3 length: 15 residues. Study results and caveats: Blood also carried most expanded thyroid clonotypes exceeding 0.001 frequency.

On this clonotype: The antigen remains undetermined.

The rearrangement uses TRBV6-1 and TRBJ2-2; D uncertain. The TCR sequence derives from a woman aged 40 to 55 with Graves' ophthalmopathy. The sample comprised peripheral blood. The CDR3 sequence is CASRHPLGDTGELFF. DNA for the CDR3: TGTGCCAGCAGACACCCCCTAGGTGACACCGGGGAGCTGTTTTTT.